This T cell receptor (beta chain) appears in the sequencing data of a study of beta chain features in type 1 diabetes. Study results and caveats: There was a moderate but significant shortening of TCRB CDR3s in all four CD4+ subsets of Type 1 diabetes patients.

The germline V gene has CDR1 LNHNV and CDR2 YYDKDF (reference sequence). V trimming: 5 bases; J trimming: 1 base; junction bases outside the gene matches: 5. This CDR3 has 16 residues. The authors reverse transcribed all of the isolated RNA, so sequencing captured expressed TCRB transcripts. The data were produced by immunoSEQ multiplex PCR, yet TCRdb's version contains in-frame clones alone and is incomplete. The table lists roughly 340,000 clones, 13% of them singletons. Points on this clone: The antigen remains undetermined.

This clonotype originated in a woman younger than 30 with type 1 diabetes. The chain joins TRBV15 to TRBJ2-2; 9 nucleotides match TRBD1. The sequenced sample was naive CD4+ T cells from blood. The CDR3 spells CATSLPGQGNTGELFF. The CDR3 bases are TGTGCCACCAGCCTACCGGGACAGGGGAACACCGGGGAGCTGTTTTTT.